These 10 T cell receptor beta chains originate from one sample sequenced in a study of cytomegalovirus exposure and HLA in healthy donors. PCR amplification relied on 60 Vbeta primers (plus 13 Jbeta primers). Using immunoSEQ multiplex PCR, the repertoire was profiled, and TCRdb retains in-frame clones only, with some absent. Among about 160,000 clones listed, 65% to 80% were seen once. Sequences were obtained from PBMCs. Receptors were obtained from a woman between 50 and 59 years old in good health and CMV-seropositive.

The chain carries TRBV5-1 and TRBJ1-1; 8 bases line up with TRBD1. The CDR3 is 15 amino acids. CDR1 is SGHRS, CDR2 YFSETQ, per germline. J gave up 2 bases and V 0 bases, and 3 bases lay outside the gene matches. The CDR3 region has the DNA TGCGCCAGCAGCTTGGTGGACAGGGATAACACTGAAGCTTTCTTT. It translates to CASSLVDRDNTEAFF.

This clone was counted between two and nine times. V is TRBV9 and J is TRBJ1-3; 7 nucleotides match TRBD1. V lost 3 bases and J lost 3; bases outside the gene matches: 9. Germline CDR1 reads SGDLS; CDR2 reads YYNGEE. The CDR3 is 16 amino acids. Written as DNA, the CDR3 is TGTGCCAGCAGCGGACCGACAGGGAACTATGGAAACACCATATATTTT. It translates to CASSGPTGNYGNTIYF.

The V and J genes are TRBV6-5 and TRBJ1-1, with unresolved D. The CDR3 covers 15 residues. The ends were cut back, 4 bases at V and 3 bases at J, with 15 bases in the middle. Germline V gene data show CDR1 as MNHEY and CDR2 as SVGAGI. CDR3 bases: TGTGCCAGCAGTTTGACACACCGAGCGGACACTGAAGCTTTCTTT. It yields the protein CASSLTHRADTEAFF.

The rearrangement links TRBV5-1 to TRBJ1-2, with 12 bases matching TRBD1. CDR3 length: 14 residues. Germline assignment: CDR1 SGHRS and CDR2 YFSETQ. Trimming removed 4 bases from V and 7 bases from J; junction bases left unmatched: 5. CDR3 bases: TGCGCCAGCAGCGGGGGGACAGGGGGCTCTGGCTACACCTTC. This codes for CASSGGTGGSGYTF.

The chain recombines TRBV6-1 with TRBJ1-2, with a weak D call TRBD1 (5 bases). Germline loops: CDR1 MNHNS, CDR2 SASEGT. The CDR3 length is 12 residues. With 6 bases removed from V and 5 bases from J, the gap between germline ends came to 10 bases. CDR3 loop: CASRVGGYGYTF. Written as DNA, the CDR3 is TGTGCCAGCAGGGTGGGGGGTTATGGCTACACCTTC.

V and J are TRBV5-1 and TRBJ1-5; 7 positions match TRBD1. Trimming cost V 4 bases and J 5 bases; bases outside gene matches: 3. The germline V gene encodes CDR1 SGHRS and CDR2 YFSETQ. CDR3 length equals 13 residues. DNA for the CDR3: TGCGCCAGCAGCCGGGACAGTGATCAGCCCCAGCATTTT. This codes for CASSRDSDQPQHF.

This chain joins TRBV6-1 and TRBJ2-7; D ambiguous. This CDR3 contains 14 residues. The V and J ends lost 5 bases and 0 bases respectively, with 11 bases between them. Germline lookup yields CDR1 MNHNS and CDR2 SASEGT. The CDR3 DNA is TGTGCCAGCAGTTATTCCCTACCCTCCTACGAGCAGTACTTC. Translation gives CASSYSLPSYEQYF.

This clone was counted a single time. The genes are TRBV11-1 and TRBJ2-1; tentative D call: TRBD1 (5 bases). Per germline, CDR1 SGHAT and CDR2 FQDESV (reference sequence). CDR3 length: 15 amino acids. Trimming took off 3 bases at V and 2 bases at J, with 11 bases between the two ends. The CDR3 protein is CASSFQQDTYNEQFF. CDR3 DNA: TGTGCCAGCAGCTTTCAACAGGATACCTACAATGAGCAGTTCTTC.

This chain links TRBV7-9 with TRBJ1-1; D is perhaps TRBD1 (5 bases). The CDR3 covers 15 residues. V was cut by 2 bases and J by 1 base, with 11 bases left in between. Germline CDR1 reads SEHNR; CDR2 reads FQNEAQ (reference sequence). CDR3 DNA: TGTGCCAGCAGCTTACTCGGACATACGAACACTGAAGCTTTCTTT. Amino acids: CASSLLGHTNTEAFF.

The CDR3 sequence is CASRSPSYEQFF. The DNA of the CDR3 is TGTGCCAGCAGGTCCCCTAGCTATGAGCAGTTCTTC. The chain combines TRBV5-6 with TRBJ2-1, with D tentatively TRBD2 (5 bases). The V end was cut by 5 bases, the J end by 8 bases, with 11 bases between. The germline V gene encodes CDR1 SGHDT and CDR2 YYEEEE. The CDR3 sequence is 12 residues long. The full variable domain, with the rest looked up from reference TRBV5-6 and TRBJ2-1, is DAGVTQSPTHLIKTRGQQVTLRCSPKSGHDTVSWYQQALGQGPQFIFQYYEEEERQRGNFPDRFSGHQFPNYSSELNVNALLLGDSALYLCASRSPSYEQFFGPGTRLTVL.